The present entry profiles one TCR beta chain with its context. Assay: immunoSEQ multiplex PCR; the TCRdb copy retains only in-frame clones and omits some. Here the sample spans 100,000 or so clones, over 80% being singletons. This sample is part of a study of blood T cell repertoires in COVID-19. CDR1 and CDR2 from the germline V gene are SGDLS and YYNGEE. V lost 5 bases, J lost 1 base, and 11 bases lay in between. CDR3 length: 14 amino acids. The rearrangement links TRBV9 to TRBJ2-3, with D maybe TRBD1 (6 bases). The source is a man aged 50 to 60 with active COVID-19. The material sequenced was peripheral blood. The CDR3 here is CASRPGEGTDTQYF. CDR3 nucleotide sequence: TGTGCCAGCAGACCAGGGGAAGGCACAGATACGCAGTATTTT.